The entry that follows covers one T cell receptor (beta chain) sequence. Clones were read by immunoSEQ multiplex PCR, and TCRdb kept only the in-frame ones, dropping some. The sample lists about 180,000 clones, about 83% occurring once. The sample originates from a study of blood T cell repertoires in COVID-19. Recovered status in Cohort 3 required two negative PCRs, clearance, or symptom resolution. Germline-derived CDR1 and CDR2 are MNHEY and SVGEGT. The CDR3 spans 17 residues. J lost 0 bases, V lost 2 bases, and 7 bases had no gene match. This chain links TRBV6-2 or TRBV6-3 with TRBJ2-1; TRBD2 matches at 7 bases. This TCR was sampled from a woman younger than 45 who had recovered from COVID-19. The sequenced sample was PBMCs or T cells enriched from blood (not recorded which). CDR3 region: CASSYNTAGVSYNEQFF. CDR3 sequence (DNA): TGTGCCAGCAGTTACAACACGGCGGGAGTCTCCTACAATGAGCAGTTCTTC.